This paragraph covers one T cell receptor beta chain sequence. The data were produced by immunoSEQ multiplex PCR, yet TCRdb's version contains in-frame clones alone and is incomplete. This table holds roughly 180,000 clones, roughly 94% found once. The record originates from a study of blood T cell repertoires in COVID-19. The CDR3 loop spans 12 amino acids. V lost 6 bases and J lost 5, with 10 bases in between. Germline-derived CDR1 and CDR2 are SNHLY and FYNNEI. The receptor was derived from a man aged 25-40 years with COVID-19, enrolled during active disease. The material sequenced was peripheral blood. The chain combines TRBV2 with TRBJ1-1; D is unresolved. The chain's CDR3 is CASRKLGTEAFF. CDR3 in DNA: TGTGCCAGCAGAAAGCTCGGGACTGAAGCTTTCTTT.